This entry describes one T cell receptor beta chain. This record comes from a study of blood T cell repertoires in COVID-19. Looking at the study overall: From T cells, B-cell-depleted T cells, or PBMCs came the material, which was cDNA or gDNA.

Germline CDR1 SGHTA, CDR2 FQGTGA. This CDR3 is built from 14 residues. Trimming took 2 bases from V and 8 from J, leaving 15 bases between them. The method was immunoSEQ multiplex PCR; TCRdb's version includes in-frame clones alone and lacks a portion of them. The data hold hundreds of thousands of clones, with approximately 90% observed a single time. This chain joins TRBV7-3 and TRBJ1-2; D possibly corresponds to TRBD1 (5 bases). Sequenced sample: peripheral blood. The sequence was obtained from a woman aged 18-29 years with acute or convalescent COVID-19. The CDR3 DNA is TGTGCCAGCAGCTTAGACCGGGGGTCGGGAGGCTACACCTTC. It is translated as CASSLDRGSGGYTF.